Sequencing of this T cell receptor (beta chain) was carried out in a study of cytomegalovirus exposure and HLA in healthy donors. Study-wide context: Unique TCRs from HLA-typed donors, around 79 million of them, were held in an early data release.

Vbeta (60) and Jbeta (13) primers were used in the PCR. Sequencing used immunoSEQ multiplex PCR; TCRdb keeps in-frame clones, though not all of them. The repertoire holds 90,000 to 150,000 clones, 75% seen once, with roughly 3% in the top ten. Sequenced input: PBMCs. The source of this sequence is a woman between 35 and 50 years old in good health and CMV-seropositive.

The CDR3 coding sequence is TGCGCCAGCAGCCAAGATATACTGGGCCCGCGCGGCTACACCTTC. As protein: CASSQDILGPRGYTF. The genes are TRBV4-3 and TRBJ1-2; D ambiguous. This CDR3 is 15 amino acids long. Per the germline V gene, CDR1 is LGHNA and CDR2 is YSLEER. With 0 bases removed from V and 8 bases from J, the gap between germline ends came to 16 bases.